This T cell receptor beta chain was recorded in a study of memory B cells and T cells in multiple sclerosis. Profiling relied on immunoSEQ multiplex PCR, and the TCRdb table lists in-frame clones only, not all of them. The sample includes 25,000 to 35,000 clones, about 84% seen only once; the top ten take 2.7%. CFSE-dim autoproliferating and CFSE-high non-proliferating T cells from unstimulated culture were sequenced separately. Pooled replicate wells came from around 5x10^7 CFSE-labeled PBMCs cultured approximately 7 days without stimulus. Germline V gives CDR1 SGDLS, CDR2 YYNGEE. After removal of 0 bases from V and 8 bases from J, the junction contained 5 bases not matched to a gene. The CDR3 spans 15 residues. Comments on this clone: Its matching antigen is unknown.

Specimen: PBMCs from blood kept in culture. The clonotype originates from a human donor with multiple sclerosis. This chain joins TRBV9 and TRBJ2-1, with 10 bases matching TRBD2. This chain's CDR3 is CASSVEAGGPHEQFF. In nucleotides, the CDR3 is TGTGCCAGCAGCGTAGAAGCGGGGGGGCCGCATGAGCAGTTCTTC.